This T cell receptor (beta chain) comes out of a study of T-cell reconstitution after alpha-beta-depleted transplantation in children. Molecular barcoding with unique molecular identifiers was used for the TCRbeta library. TCRdb analysed the PCR reads with MiXCR anew, one entry per CDR3 protein. The sample includes about 360,000 distinct CDR3 sequences, 10% to 15% of them seen just once. The sequence came from a human donor who donated a stem cell graft to a child with Fanconi anemia. This sample comprised PBMCs, obtained from the stem cell graft.

The CDR3 loop is CASSLYQNLPRNEQFF. The CDR3 DNA follows: TGTGCCAGCAGCTTGTATCAAAACCTACCACGCAATGAGCAGTTCTTC. The chain links TRBV13 to TRBJ2-1; D remains ambiguous. The CDR3 is made up of 16 amino acids. CDR1 and CDR2 (germline): PRHDT, FYEKMQ (reference sequence). Trimming took off 3 bases at V and 6 bases at J, with 18 bases between the two ends.